This TCR beta chain is drawn from a study of T cells in Graves' hyperthyroidism and ophthalmopathy. Study at large: Blood from the periphery was taken at initial diagnosis, before any treatment.

At least 3 on the Clinical Activity Score was recorded for ophthalmopathy patients, who also had NOSPECS grade at least 4 and duration under 3 months. Fresh peripheral blood, about 9.9 ml, yielded the PBMCs. TCR beta CDR3 regions were amplified from RNA transcripts. The HTBI primer set served for first-round RT-PCR of the TCR CDR3. One entry per CDR3 protein, called by TCRdb with MiXCR from the multiplex PCR reads. This sample has approximately 430,000 distinct CDR3 sequences, with over 12% found just once. The CDR3 has 16 residues. Looked up from germline, CDR1 is SGHRS and CDR2 is YFSETQ. The V gene end was trimmed by 1 base and the J gene end by 8 bases; junction bases not matched to a gene: 11.

The chain has TRBV5-1 and TRBJ1-2; TRBD1 agrees at 10 bases. This receptor was taken from a man younger than 35 with Graves' ophthalmopathy. Source material: blood. Written as DNA, the CDR3 is TGCGCCAGCAGCTTGCGGGGGACAGGGGCCTCGGGAGGCTACACCTTC. Translation: CASSLRGTGASGGYTF. Full variable domain (rest looked up from reference TRBV5-1 and TRBJ1-2): KAGVTQTPRYLIKTRGQQVTLSCSPISGHRSVSWYQQTPGQGLQFLFEYFSETQRNKGNFPGRFSGRQFSNSRSEMNVSTLELGDSALYLCASSLRGTGASGGYTFGSGTRLTVV.